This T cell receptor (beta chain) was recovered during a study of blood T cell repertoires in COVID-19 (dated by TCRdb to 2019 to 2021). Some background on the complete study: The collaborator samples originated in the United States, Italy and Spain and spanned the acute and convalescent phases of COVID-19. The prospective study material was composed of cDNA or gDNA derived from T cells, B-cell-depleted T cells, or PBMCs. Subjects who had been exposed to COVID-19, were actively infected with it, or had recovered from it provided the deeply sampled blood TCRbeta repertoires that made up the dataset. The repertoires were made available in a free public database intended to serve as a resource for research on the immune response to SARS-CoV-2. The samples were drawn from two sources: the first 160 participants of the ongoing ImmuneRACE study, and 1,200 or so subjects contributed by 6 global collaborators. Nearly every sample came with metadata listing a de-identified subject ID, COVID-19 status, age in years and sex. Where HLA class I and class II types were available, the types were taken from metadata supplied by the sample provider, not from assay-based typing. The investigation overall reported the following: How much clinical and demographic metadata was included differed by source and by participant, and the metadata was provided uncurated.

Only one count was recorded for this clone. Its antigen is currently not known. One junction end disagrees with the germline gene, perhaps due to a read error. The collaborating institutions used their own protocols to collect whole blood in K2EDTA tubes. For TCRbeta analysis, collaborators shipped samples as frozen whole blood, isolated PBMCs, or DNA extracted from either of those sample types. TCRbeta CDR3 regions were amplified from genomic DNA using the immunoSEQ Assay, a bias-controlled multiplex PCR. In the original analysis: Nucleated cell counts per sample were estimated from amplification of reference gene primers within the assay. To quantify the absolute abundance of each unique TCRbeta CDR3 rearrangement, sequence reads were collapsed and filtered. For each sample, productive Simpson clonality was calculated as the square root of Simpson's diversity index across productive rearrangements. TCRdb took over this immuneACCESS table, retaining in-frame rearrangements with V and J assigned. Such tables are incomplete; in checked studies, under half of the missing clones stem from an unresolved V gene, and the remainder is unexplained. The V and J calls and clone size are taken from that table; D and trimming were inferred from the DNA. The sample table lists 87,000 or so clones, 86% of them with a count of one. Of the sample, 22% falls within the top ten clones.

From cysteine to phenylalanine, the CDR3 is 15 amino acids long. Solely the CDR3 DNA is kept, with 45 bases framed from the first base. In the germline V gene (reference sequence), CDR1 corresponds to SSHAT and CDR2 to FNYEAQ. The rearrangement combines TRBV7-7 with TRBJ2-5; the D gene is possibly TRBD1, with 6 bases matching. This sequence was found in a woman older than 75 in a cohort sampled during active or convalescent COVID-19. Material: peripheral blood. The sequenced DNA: TGTGCTAGCAGCGAACTTACAGGGTCCCAAGAGACCCAGTACTTC. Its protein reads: CASSELTGSQETQYF.